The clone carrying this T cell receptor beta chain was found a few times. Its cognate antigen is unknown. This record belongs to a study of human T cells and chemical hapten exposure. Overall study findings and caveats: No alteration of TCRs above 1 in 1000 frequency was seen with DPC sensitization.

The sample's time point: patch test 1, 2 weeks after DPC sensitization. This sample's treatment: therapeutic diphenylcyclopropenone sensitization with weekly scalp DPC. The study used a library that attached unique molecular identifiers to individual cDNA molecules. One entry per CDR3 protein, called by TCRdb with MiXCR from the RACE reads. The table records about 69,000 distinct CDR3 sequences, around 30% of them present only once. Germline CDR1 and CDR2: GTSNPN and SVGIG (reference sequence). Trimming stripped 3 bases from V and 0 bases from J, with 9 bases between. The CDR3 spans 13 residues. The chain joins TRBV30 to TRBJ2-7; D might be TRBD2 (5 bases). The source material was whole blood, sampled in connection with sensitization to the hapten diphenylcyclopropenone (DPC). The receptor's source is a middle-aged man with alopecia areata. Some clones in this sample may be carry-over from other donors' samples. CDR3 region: CAWSAGLSYEQYF. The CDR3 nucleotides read TGTGCCTGGAGCGCGGGCCTCTCCTACGAGCAGTACTTC.